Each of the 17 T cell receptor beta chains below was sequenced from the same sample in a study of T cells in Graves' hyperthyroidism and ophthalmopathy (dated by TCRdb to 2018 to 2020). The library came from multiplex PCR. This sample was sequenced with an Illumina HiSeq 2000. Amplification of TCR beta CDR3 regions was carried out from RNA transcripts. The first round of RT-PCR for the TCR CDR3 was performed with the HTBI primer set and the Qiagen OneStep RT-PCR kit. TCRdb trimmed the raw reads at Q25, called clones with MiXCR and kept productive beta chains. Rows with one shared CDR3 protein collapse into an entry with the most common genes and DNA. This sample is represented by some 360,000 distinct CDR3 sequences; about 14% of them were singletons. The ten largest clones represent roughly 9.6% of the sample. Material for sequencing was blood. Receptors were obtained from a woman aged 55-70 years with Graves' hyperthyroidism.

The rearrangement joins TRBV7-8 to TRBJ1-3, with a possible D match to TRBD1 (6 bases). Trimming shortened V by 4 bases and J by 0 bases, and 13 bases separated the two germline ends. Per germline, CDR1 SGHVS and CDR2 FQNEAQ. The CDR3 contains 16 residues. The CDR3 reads CASSWALTGSGNTIYF. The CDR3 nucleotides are TGTGCCAGCAGCTGGGCCTTGACAGGCTCTGGAAACACCATATATTTT.

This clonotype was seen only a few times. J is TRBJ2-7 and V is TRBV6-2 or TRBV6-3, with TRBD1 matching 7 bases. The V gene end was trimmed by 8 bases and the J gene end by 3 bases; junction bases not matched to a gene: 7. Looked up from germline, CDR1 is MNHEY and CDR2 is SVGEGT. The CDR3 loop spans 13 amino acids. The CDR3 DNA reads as TGTGCCAGCTTCGGGGACAGTAGCTACGAGCAGTACTTC. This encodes CASFGDSSYEQYF.

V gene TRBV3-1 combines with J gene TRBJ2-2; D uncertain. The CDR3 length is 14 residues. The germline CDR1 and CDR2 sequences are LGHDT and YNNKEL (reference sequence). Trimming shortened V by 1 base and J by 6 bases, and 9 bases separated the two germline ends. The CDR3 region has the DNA TGTGCCAGCAGCCAAGGGGATTGGGCCGGGGAGCTGTTTTTT. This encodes CASSQGDWAGELFF.

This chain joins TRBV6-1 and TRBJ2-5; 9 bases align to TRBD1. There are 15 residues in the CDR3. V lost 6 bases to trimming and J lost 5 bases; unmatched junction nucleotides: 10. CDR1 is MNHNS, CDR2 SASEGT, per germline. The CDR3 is CASSKQGARTETQYF. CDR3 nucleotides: TGTGCCAGCAGCAAACAGGGGGCGCGTACTGAGACCCAGTACTTC.

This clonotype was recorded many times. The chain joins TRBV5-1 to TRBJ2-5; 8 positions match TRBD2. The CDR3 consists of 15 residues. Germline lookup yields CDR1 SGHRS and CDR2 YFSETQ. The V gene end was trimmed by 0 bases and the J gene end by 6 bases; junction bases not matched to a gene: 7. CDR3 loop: CASSLGAGDGKTQYF. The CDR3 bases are TGCGCCAGCAGCTTGGGAGCGGGAGACGGAAAGACCCAGTACTTC.

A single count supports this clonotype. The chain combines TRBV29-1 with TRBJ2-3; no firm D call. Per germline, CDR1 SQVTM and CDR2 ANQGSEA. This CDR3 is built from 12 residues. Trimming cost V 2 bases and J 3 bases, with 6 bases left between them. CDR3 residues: CSVEPETDTQYF. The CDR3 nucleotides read TGCAGCGTTGAACCCGAGACAGATACGCAGTATTTT.

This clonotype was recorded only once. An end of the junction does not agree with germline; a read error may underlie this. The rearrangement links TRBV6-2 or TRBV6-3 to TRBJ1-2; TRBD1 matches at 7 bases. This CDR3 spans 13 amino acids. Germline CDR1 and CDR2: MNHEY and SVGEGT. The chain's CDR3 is CACRTDRADGYTF. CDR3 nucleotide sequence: TGTGCCTGCAGGACCGACAGGGCGGATGGCTACACCTTC.

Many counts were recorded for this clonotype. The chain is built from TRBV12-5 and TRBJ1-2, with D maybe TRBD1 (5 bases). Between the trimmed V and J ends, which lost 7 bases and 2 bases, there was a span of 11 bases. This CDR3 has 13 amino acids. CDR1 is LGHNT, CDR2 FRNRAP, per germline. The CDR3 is CASATGANYGYTF. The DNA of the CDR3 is TGTGCTAGTGCCACCGGGGCGAACTATGGCTACACCTTC.

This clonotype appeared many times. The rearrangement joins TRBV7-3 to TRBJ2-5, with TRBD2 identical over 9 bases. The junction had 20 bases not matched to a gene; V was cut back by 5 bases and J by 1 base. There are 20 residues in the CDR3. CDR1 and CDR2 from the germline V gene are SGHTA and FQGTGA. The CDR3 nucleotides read TGTGCCAGCAGCCCGATTGGGGCGGGGGGGGCCGGCACGTTCCAAGAGACCCAGTACTTC. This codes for CASSPIGAGGAGTFQETQYF.

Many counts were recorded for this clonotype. The CDR3 reads CASSGQAYGQPQHF. In nucleotides, the CDR3 is TGTGCCAGCAGCGGACAGGCCTATGGGCAGCCCCAGCATTTT. The chain uses TRBV2 and TRBJ1-5; 7 bases fit TRBD1. V lost 6 bases and J lost 7; bases outside the gene matches: 9. Germline CDR1 and CDR2: SNHLY and FYNNEI. The CDR3 runs 14 residues.

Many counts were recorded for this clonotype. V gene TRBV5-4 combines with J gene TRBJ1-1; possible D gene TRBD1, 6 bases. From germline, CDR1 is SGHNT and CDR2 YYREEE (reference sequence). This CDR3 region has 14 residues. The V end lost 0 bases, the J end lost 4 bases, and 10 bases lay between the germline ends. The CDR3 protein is CASSLGGGGTEAFF. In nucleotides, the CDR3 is TGTGCCAGCAGCTTGGGAGGGGGGGGCACTGAAGCTTTCTTT.

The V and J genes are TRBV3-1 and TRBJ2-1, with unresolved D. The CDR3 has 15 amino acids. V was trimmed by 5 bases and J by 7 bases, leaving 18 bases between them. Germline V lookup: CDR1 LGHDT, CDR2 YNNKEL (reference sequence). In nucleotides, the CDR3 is TGTGCCAGCAGCTTTCGGCGGAACCGTTGGAATGAGCAGTTCTTC. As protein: CASSFRRNRWNEQFF.

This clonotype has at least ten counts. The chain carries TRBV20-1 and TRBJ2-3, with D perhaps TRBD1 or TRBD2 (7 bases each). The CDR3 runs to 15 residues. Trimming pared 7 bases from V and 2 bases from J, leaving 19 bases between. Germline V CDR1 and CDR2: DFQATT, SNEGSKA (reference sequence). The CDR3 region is CSVSPGGEPTDTQYF. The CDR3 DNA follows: TGCAGTGTCTCCCCAGGGGGGGAACCCACAGATACGCAGTATTTT.

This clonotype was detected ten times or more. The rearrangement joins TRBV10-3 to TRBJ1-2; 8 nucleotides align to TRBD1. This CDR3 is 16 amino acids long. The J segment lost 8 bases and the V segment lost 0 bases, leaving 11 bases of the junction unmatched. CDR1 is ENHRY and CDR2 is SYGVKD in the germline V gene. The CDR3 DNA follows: TGTGCCATCAGTGAGTCGACTCGGGCAGGGGGCAGAGGCTACACCTTC. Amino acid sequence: CAISESTRAGGRGYTF.

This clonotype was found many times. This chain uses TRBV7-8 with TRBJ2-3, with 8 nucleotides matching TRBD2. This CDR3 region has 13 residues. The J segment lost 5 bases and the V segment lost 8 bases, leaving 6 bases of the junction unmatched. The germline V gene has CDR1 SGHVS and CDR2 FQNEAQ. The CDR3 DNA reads TGTGCCAGCGAGCGGGAGCTGGGAGATACGCAGTATTTT. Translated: CASERELGDTQYF.

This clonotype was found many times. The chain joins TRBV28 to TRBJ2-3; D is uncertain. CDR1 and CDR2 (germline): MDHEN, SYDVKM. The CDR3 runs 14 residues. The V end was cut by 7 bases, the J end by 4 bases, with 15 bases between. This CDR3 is CASNLGVSPDTQYF. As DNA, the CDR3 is TGTGCCAGCAACTTGGGTGTTAGCCCAGATACGCAGTATTTT.

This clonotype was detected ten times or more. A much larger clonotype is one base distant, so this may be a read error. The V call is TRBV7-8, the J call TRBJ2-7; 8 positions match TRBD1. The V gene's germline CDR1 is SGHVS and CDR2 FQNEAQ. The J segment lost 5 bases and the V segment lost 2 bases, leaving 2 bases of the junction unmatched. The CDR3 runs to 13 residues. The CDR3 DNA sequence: TGTGCCAGCAGCTTACGGACAGGGAACGAGCAGTACTTC. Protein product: CASSLRTGNEQYF. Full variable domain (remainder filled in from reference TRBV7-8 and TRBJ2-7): GAGVSQSPRYKVAKRGQDVALRCDPISGHVSLFWYQQALGQGPEFLTYFQNEAQLDKSGLPSDRFFAERPEGSVSTLKIQRTQQEDSAVYLCASSLRTGNEQYFGPGTRLTVT.